A selection of T cell receptor beta chains follows, all from one sample in a study of blood T cell repertoires in COVID-19. TCRdb keeps only in-frame clones here, not all; method: immunoSEQ multiplex PCR. The table has about 120,000 clones, 85% to 90% seen once. The sequencing input was peripheral blood. Every receptor here comes from a human donor with acute or convalescent COVID-19. The donor label of this sample is uncertain. The CDR3 runs from the conserved cysteine through the conserved F or W. The D gene is left open where the match is weak. Rows may omit the clone size; those that give it use once, few, many or a size class.

clone size	J gene	V gene	D gene	CDR3 DNA	CDR3 protein
NA	TRBJ1-4	TRBV19	NA	TGTGCCAGTAGGTTTCAGGGCGAAAAACTGTTTTTT	CASRFQGEKLFF
NA	TRBJ1-4	TRBV18	NA	TGTGCCAGCTCACCTTTCAGCGCAGCAACTAATGAAAAACTGTTTTTT	CASSPFSAATNEKLFF
NA	TRBJ1-6	TRBV6-6	NA	TGTGCCAGCAGTTACGGGGAGACGTCACCCCTCCACTTT	CASSYGETSPLHF
NA	TRBJ2-5	TRBV6-6	TRBD1	TGTGCCAGCAGTCGAACAATTCCGGACAGGCTTAATCAAGAGACCCAGTACTTC	CASSRTIPDRLNQETQYF
once	TRBJ1-1	TRBV18	NA	TGTGCCAGCTCACCGAGGACGGGACAGAACACTGAAGCTTTCTTT	CASSPRTGQNTEAFF
NA	TRBJ2-1	TRBV27	TRBD2	TGTGCCAGCAGTTCCAAGCTAGCGGGAGGGTACAATGAGCAGTTCTTC	CASSSKLAGGYNEQFF
NA	TRBJ2-5	TRBV18	TRBD2	TGTGCCAGCTCACCCGAACTAGCGGGAGTTTTAGAGACCCAGTACTTC	CASSPELAGVLETQYF
NA	TRBJ2-1	TRBV29-1	NA	TGCAGCGTTGAAGTCGCCAGGGGATCCTACAATGAGCAGTTCTTC	CSVEVARGSYNEQFF
NA	TRBJ1-2	TRBV18	TRBD1	TGTGCCAGCTCCCCCTCGGAGGGGGCGGCCTATGGCTACACCTTC	CASSPSEGAAYGYTF
NA	TRBJ1-4	TRBV7-9	NA	TGTGCCAGCAGCTATAGAGGCAGGGGTGATGAAAAACTGTTTTTT	CASSYRGRGDEKLFF
NA	TRBJ2-1	TRBV29-1	TRBD2	TGCAGCGTTTTCCCTAGCGGAGAACCCAAGACAAGTTACAATGAGCAGTTCTTC	CSVFPSGEPKTSYNEQFF
NA	TRBJ2-7	TRBV20-1	NA	TGCAGTGCACCCGACAGCGAGCAGTACTTC	CSAPDSEQYF
NA	TRBJ2-2	TRBV6-5	NA	TGTGCCAGCAGTTACCAGGGGTCCGGGGAGCTGTTTTTT	CASSYQGSGELFF
NA	TRBJ2-6	TRBV5-1	TRBD1	TGCGCCAGCAGCCGGACAGGGTCCGGGGCCAACGTCCTGACTTTC	CASSRTGSGANVLTF
NA	TRBJ1-5	TRBV21-1	NA	TGTGCCAGCAGCAAAGAACCAGGGGTCTATAGCAATCAGCCCCAGCATTTT	CASSKEPGVYSNQPQHF
NA	TRBJ1-4	TRBV11-2	NA	TGTGCTAGCCTGGGAACGGGGGAAAAACTGTTTTTT	CASLGTGEKLFF
NA	TRBJ2-5	TRBV7-2	TRBD2	TGTGCCAGTAGAACTAGCGGCGACACCGGGGAGACCCAGTACTTC	CASRTSGDTGETQYF
once	TRBJ1-2	TRBV20-1	NA	TGCAGTGCTAGTAGGATGGAGGCGGTGTATGGCTACACCTTC	CSASRMEAVYGYTF
NA	TRBJ2-5	TRBV4-1	NA	TGCGCCAGCAGCCTGATGCAGGGGTTGGAGACCCAGTACTTC	CASSLMQGLETQYF
NA	TRBJ1-2	TRBV6-6	TRBD1	TGTGCCAGCAGTCGGGACAGCGGCTATGGCTACACCTTC	CASSRDSGYGYTF
NA	TRBJ1-1	TRBV6-5	NA	TGTGCCAGCAGGCTCGGGAGTAGCACTGAAGCTTTCTTT	CASRLGSSTEAFF
once	TRBJ2-7	TRBV5-1	TRBD1	TGCGCCAGCAGCTTGACTGGGACAGCAGCCTACGAGCAGTACTTC	CASSLTGTAAYEQYF
NA	TRBJ1-1	TRBV6-5	NA	TGTGCCAGCAGACAGGGTAGGAACACTGAAGCTTTCTTT	CASRQGRNTEAFF
NA	TRBJ1-6	TRBV7-2	NA	TGTGCCAGCAGCCCTGGACAGTTTAGGTCACCCCTCCACTTT	CASSPGQFRSPLHF
NA	TRBJ1-6	TRBV28	NA	TGTGCCAGCAGCCGCGTTACGGGTAGTAATTCACCCCTCCACTTT	CASSRVTGSNSPLHF
NA	TRBJ2-7	TRBV7-2	TRBD2	TGTGCCAGCAGCTTAGCCGGGGGGGCCAGTAAGTACGAGCAGTACTTC	CASSLAGGASKYEQYF
NA	TRBJ1-5	TRBV19	NA	TGTGCCAGTGGGGCGTATCAGCCCCAGCATTTT	CASGAYQPQHF
NA	TRBJ1-5	TRBV30	NA	TGTGCCTGGAGTGTGACAGGAATAAATCAGCCCCAGCATTTT	CAWSVTGINQPQHF
NA	TRBJ2-6	TRBV5-3	TRBD2	TGTGCCAGAAGCGCCCCCCTAGCGGGAGACCCCCCTGGGGCCAACGTCCTGACTTTC	CARSAPLAGDPPGANVLTF
NA	TRBJ2-5	TRBV7-3	NA	TGTGCCAGCAGCTTAGACGGAGCTCAAGAGACCCAGTACTTC	CASSLDGAQETQYF
few	TRBJ1-3	TRBV7-9	NA	TGTGCCACCCAAACAGTCTCTGGAAACACCATATATTTT	CATQTVSGNTIYF
NA	TRBJ2-7	TRBV7-2	TRBD2	TGTGCCAGCAGCTTAGGTTTTATGGGACTAGCTACAACCTACGAGCAGTACTTC	CASSLGFMGLATTYEQYF
NA	TRBJ2-1	TRBV9	TRBD2	TGTGCCAGCAGCGTAGGAACTAGCGGGGGTTTTGGGGAGCAGTTCTTC	CASSVGTSGGFGEQFF
NA	TRBJ2-2	TRBV7-3	NA	TGTGCCAGCAGGTCTACCAGTGCGAACACCGGGGAGCTGCTTTTT	CASRSTSANTGELLF
NA	TRBJ2-2	TRBV10-3	NA	TGTGCCATCAGTGACGGGTGGGCCGGGGAGCTGTTTTTT	CAISDGWAGELFF
NA	TRBJ1-6	TRBV9	NA	TGTGCCAGCAGCCCTGACATTTCCGCGAATTCACCCCTCCACTTT	CASSPDISANSPLHF
NA	TRBJ1-2	TRBV10-1	TRBD1	TGCGCCAGCAGTGTTTTGAAGACAGGGAACGATGGCTACACCTTC	CASSVLKTGNDGYTF
once	TRBJ2-1	TRBV4-1	NA	TGCGCCAGCAGCCAAGTTCTCAGGGGCTCCTACAATGAGCAGTTCTTC	CASSQVLRGSYNEQFF
NA	TRBJ1-1	TRBV18	NA	TGTGCCAGCTCACCACCGAACGGGGAGAACACTGAAGCTTTCTTT	CASSPPNGENTEAFF
NA	TRBJ2-2	TRBV30	TRBD2	TGTGCCTGGCATCCGCTAGCGGGAGGAGACACCGGGGAGCTGTTTTTT	CAWHPLAGGDTGELFF
NA	TRBJ2-1	TRBV7-6	TRBD2	TGTGCCAGCAGCTTCGCTACGGGACTAGCGGGCAATGAGCAGTTCTTC	CASSFATGLAGNEQFF
NA	TRBJ2-1	TRBV3-1/TRBV3-2	NA	TGTGCCAGCAGCCACTGGCCGTCGTACAATGAGCAGTTCTTC	CASSHWPSYNEQFF
NA	TRBJ2-5	TRBV6-5	TRBD1	TGTGCCAGCAAAAGGACAGGGGTCAGGGAGACCCAGTACTTC	CASKRTGVRETQYF
NA	TRBJ2-7	TRBV28	NA	TGTGCCAGCAGTGTTTTTAGCGGAGGGGTCCACGAGCAGTACTTC	CASSVFSGGVHEQYF
few	TRBJ2-1	TRBV5-4	TRBD1	TGTGCCAGCAGCTTGGGTAGGAAGGGGGCTGGAGAGCAGTTCTTC	CASSLGRKGAGEQFF
NA	TRBJ2-7	TRBV18	NA	TGTGCCAGCTCCGGGGACACCTACGAGCAGTACTTC	CASSGDTYEQYF
NA	TRBJ2-7	TRBV6-5	TRBD2	TGTGCCAGCAGTTACTCCGGGACTAGCGGCTCCTACGAGCAGTACTTC	CASSYSGTSGSYEQYF
once	TRBJ1-2	TRBV27	NA	TGTGCCAGCAGCCATGACAGGACTAACTATGGCTACACCTTC	CASSHDRTNYGYTF
NA	TRBJ2-3	TRBV25-1	NA	TGTGCCAGCAGTGAAGGAGCCTTTAGCACAGATACGCAGTATTTT	CASSEGAFSTDTQYF
NA	TRBJ1-2	TRBV6-1	NA	TGTGCCAGCAGTGAACCCCCCCCAGGGAACTATGGCTACACCTTC	CASSEPPPGNYGYTF
NA	TRBJ1-2	TRBV28	TRBD1	TGTGCCAGCAGTAACAGGGGGCGACGTCCCCGTGGAGGCACCTTC	CASSNRGRRPRGGTF
NA	TRBJ1-4	TRBV7-9	NA	TGTGCCAGCAGCTTAGGGGCGGAAAAACTGTTTTTT	CASSLGAEKLFF
NA	TRBJ2-2	TRBV28	NA	TGTGCCAGCAGATCGTCGAACACCGGGGAGCTGTTTTTT	CASRSSNTGELFF